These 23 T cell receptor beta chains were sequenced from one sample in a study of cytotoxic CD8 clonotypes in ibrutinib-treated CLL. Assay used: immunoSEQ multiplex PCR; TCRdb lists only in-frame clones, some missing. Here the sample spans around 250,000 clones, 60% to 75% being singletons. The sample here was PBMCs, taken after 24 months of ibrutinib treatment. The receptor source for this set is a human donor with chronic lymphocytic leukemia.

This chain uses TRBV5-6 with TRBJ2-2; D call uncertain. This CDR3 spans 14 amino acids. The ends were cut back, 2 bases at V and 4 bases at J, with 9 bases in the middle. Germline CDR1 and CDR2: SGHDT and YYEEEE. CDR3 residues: CASSFLTTTGELFF. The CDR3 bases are TGTGCCAGCAGCTTCTTGACAACCACCGGGGAGCTGTTTTTT.

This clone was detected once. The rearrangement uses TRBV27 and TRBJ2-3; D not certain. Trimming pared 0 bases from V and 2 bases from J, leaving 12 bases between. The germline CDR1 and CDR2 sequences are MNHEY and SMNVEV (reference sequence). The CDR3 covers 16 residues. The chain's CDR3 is CASSLSGGRTTDTQYF. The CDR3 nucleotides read TGTGCCAGCAGTTTATCGGGTGGTAGGACCACAGATACGCAGTATTTT.

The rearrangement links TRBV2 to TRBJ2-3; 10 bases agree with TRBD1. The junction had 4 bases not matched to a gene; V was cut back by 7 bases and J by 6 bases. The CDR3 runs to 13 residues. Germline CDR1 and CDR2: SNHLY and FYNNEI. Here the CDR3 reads CASTGTGVDTQYF. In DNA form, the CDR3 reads TGTGCCAGCACCGGGACAGGGGTGGATACGCAGTATTTT.

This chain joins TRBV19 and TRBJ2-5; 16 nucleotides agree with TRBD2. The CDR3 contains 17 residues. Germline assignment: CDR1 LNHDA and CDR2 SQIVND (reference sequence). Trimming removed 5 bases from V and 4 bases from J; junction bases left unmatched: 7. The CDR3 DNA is TGTGCCAGTAGTCCCGGGACTAGCGGGAGGGGAAGAGAGACCCAGTACTTC. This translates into CASSPGTSGRGRETQYF.

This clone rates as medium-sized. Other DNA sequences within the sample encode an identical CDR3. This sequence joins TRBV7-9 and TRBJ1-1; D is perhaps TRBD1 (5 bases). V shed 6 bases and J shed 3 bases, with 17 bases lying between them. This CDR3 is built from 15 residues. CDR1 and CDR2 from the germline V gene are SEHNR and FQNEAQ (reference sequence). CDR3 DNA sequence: TGTGCCAGCAGTTCCGGGGGGTTGGGGGACACTGAAGCTTTCTTT. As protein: CASSSGGLGDTEAFF.

CDR3 in amino acids: CASSSYVETQYF. Written as DNA, the CDR3 is TGTGCCAGCAGCTCGTATGTGGAGACCCAGTACTTC. The chain employs TRBV7-9 and TRBJ2-5, with D uncertain. V was shortened by 4 bases and J by 5 bases, with 8 bases between the two germline ends. The CDR3 is 12 amino acids. Germline lookup yields CDR1 SEHNR and CDR2 FQNEAQ (reference sequence).

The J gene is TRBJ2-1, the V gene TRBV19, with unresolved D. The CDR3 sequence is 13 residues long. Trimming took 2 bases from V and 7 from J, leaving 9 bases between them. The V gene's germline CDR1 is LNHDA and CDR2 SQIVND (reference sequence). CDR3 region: CASSIIGMNEQFF. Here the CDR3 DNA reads TGTGCCAGTAGTATAATAGGGATGAATGAGCAGTTCTTC. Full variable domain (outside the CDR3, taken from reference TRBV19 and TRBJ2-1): DGGITQSPKYLFRKEGQNVTLSCEQNLNHDAMYWYRQDPGQGLRLIYYSQIVNDFQKGDIAEGYSVSREKKESFPLTVTSAQKNPTAFYLCASSIIGMNEQFFGPGTRLTVL.

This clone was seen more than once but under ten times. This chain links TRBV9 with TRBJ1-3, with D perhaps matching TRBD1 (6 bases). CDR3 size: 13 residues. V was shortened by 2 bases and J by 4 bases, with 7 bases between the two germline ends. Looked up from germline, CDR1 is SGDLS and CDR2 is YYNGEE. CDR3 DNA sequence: TGTGCCAGCAGCGTTGGACAGGGAAACACCATATATTTT. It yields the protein CASSVGQGNTIYF.

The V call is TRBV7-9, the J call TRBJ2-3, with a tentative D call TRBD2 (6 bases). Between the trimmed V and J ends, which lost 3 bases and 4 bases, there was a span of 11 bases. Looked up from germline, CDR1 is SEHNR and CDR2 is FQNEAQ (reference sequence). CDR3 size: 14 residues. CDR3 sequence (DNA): TGTGCCAGCAGCTTCTCGGGGGAGGCAGATACGCAGTATTTT. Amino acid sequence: CASSFSGEADTQYF.

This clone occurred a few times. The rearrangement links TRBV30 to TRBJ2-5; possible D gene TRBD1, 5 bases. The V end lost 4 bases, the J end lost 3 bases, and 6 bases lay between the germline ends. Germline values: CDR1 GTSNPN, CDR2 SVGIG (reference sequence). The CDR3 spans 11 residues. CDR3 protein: CAWKQEETQYF. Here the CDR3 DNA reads TGTGCCTGGAAACAGGAAGAGACCCAGTACTTC.

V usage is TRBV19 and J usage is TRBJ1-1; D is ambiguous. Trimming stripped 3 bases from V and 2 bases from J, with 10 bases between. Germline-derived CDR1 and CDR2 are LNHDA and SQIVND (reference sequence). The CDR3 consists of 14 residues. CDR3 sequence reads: CASSITVVNTEAFF. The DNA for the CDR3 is TGTGCCAGTAGTATTACAGTCGTCAACACTGAAGCTTTCTTT.

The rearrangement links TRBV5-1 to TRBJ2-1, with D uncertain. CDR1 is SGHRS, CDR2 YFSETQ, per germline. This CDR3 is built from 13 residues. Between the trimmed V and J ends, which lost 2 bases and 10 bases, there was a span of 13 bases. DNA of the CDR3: TGCGCCAGCAGCTTAGAACTGCAAGGGGAGCAGTTCTTC. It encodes CASSLELQGEQFF.

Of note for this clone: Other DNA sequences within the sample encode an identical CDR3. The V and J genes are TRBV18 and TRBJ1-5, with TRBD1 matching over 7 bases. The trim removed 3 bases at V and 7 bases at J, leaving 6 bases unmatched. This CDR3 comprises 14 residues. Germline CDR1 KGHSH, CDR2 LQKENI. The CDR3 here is CASSPGRGNQPQHF. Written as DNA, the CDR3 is TGTGCCAGCTCACCTGGCAGGGGGAACCAGCCCCAGCATTTT.

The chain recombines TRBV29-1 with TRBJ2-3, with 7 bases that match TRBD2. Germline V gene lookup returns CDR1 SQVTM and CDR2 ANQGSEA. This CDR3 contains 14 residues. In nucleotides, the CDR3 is TGCGTAGCCCGAGGGAGGGCCGTCACAGATACGCAGTATTTT. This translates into CVARGRAVTDTQYF.

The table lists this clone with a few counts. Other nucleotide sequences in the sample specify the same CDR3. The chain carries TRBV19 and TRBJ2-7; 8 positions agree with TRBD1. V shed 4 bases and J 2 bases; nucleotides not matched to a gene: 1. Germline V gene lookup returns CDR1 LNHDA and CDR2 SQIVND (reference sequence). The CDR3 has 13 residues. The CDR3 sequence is CASSTTGAYEQYF. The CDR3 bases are TGTGCCAGTAGTACGACAGGGGCCTACGAGCAGTACTTC.

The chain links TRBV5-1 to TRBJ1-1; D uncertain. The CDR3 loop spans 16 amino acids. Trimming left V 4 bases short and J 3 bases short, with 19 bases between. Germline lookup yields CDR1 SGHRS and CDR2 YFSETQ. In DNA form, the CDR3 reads TGCGCCAGCAGCCGGAAATTGACGGGGAGTGACACTGAAGCTTTCTTT. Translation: CASSRKLTGSDTEAFF. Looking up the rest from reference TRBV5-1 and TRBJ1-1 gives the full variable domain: KAGVTQTPRYLIKTRGQQVTLSCSPISGHRSVSWYQQTPGQGLQFLFEYFSETQRNKGNFPGRFSGRQFSNSRSEMNVSTLELGDSALYLCASSRKLTGSDTEAFFGQGTRLTVV.

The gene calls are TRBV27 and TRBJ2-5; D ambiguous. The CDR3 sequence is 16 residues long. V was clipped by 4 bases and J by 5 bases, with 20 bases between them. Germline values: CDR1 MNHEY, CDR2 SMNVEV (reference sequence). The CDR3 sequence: CASSSDSTTSRETQYF. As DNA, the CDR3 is TGTGCCAGCAGTTCCGACTCCACTACATCCCGTGAGACCCAGTACTTC.

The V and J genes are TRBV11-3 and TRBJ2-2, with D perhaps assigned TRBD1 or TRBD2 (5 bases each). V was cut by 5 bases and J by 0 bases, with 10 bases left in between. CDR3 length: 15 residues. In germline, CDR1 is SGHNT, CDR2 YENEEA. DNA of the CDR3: TGTGCCAGCAGCGGGACGAGTGCGAACACCGGGGAGCTGTTTTTT. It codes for CASSGTSANTGELFF. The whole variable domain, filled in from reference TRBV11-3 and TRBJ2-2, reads EAGVVQSPRYKIIEKKQPVAFWCNPISGHNTLYWYLQNLGQGPELLIRYENEEAVDDSQLPKDRFSAERLKGVDSTLKIQPAELGDSAVYLCASSGTSANTGELFFGEGSRLTVL.

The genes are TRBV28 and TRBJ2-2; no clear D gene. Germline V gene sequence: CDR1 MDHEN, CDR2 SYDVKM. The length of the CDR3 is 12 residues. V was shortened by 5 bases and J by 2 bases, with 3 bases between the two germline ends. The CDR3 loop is CASSENTGELFF. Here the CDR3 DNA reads TGTGCCAGCAGTGAAAACACCGGGGAGCTGTTTTTT.

The CDR3 protein is CASSPDRVTEAFF. CDR3 bases: TGTGCCAGCAGCCCCGACAGGGTCACTGAAGCTTTCTTT. The genes are TRBV7-3 and TRBJ1-1; 7 nucleotides align to TRBD1. Germline CDR1 SGHTA, CDR2 FQGTGA. The CDR3 contains 13 residues. The junction had 4 bases not matched to a gene; V was cut back by 5 bases and J by 4 bases.

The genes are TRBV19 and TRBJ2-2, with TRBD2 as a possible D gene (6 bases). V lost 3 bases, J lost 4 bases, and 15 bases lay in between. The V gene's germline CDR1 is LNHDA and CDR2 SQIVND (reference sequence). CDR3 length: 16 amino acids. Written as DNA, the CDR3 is TGTGCCAGTAGTATCTTTTGGGGAGGAAGCACCGGGGAGCTGTTTTTT. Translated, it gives CASSIFWGGSTGELFF.

CDR3 DNA: TGTGCCAGCAGCGCCGACGGACTAGTGAAGCCCCAGCATTTT. Its protein product is CASSADGLVKPQHF. This sequence joins TRBV7-2 and TRBJ1-5; D is uncertain. Germline CDR1 reads SGHTA; CDR2 reads FQGNSA. V dropped 5 bases and J dropped 8 bases, with 16 bases sitting between them. The CDR3 is 14 residues long.

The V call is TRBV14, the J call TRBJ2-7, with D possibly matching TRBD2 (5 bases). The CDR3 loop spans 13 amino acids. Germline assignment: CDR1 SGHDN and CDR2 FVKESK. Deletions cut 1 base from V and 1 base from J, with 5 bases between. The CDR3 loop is CASSQGGSYEQYF. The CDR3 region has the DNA TGTGCCAGCAGCCAAGGAGGGTCCTACGAGCAGTACTTC.